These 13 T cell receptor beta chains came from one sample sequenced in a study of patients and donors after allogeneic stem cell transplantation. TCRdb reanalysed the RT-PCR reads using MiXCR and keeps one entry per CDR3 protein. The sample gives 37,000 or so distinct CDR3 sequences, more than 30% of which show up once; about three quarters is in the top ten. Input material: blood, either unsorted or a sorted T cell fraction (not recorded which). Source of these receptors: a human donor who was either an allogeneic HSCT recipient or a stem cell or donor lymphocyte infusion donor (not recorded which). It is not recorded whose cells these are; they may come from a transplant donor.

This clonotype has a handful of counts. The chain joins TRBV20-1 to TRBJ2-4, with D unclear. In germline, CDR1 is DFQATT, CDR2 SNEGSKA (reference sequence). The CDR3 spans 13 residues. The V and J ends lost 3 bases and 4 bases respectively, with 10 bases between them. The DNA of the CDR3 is TGCAGTGCTAGTGGGTTGGGGAAAAACATTCAGTACTTC. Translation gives CSASGLGKNIQYF.

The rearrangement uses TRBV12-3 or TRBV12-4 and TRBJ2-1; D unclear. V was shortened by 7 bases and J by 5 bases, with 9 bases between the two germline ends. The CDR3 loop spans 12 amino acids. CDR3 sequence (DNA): TGTGCCAGCAAAGGTCAGAACAATGAGCAGTTCTTC. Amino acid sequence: CASKGQNNEQFF.

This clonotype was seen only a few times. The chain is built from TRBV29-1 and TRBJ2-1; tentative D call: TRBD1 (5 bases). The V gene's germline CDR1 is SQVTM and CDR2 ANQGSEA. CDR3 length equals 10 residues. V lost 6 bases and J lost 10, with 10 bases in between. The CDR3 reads CSVRVHEQFF. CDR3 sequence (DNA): TGCAGCGTCAGGGTACACGAGCAGTTCTTC.

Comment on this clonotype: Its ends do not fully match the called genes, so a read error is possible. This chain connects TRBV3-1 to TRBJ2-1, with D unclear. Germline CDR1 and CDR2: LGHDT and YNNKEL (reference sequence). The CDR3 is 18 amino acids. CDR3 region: CPSSPLPLSLSSYNEQFF. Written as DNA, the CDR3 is TGTCCCAGCAGCCCCCTCCCCCTATCATTAAGCTCCTACAATGAGCAGTTCTTC.

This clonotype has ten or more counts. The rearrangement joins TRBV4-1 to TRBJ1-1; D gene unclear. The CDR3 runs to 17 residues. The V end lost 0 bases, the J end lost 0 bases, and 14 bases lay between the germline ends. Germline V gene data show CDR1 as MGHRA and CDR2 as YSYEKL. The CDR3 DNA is TGCGCCAGCAGCCAAGAGACCGCGGTACTGATGAACACTGAAGCTTTCTTT. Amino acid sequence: CASSQETAVLMNTEAFF.

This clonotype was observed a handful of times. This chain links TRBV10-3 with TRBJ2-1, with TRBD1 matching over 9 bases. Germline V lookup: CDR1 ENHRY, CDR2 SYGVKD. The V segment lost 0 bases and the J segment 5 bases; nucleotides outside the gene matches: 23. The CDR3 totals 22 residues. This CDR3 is CAISESIGPGQGICCGHNEQFF. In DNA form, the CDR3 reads TGTGCCATCAGTGAGTCGATAGGGCCGGGACAGGGAATATGTTGTGGCCACAATGAGCAGTTCTTC.

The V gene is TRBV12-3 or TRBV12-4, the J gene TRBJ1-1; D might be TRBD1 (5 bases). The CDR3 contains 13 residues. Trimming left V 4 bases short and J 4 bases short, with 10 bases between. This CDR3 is CASSYGTLTEAFF. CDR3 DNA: TGTGCCAGCAGTTACGGGACGCTCACTGAAGCTTTCTTT.

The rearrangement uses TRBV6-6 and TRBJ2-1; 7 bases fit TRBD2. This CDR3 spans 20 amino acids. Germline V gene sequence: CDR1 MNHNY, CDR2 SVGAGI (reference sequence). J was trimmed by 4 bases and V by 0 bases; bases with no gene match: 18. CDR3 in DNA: TGTGCCAGCAGTTACTCGAAAGCCCAGCGGAATGGCGGGGGATACAATGAGCAGTTCTTC. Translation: CASSYSKAQRNGGGYNEQFF.

CDR3 nucleotide sequence: TGTGCCAGCAGCACCAGGGACCCGATCTCGGGGGCCAACGTCCTGACTTTC. Translated, it gives CASSTRDPISGANVLTF. V gene TRBV21-1 combines with J gene TRBJ2-6; the D segment call TRBD1 is taken from the table without a DNA check. TRBV21-1 is labeled a pseudogene. The CDR3 has 17 amino acids.

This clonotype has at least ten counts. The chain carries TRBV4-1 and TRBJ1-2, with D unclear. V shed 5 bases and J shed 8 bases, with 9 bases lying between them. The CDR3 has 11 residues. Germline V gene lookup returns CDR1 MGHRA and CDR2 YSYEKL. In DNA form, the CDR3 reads TGCGCCAGCAGCAAACCGGGAGGCTACACCTTC. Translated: CASSKPGGYTF.

The DNA for the CDR3 is TGTGCCAGCTCAAGATTTCTTACAACTAATGAAAAACTGTTTTTT. Amino acids: CASSRFLTTNEKLFF. The chain combines TRBV7-2 with TRBJ1-4; D remains unclear. The CDR3 consists of 15 residues. Trimming took off 8 bases at V and 0 bases at J, with 13 bases between the two ends. In germline, CDR1 is SGHTA, CDR2 FQGNSA.

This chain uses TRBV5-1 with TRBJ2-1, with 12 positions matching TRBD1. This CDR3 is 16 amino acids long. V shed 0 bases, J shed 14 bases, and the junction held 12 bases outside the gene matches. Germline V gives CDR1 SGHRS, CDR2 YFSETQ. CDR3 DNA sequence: TGCGCCAGCAGCTTGGAAGCGGGACAGGGGGCCGGAGGGGAGTTCTTC. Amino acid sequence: CASSLEAGQGAGGEFF.

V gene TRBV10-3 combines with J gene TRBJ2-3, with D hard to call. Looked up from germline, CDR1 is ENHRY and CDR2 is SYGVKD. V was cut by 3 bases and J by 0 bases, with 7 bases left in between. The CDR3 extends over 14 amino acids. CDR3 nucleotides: TGTGCCATCAGTGATATGGGAAGCACAGATACGCAGTATTTT. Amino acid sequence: CAISDMGSTDTQYF.